A selection of T cell receptor beta chains follows, all from one sample in a study of blood T cell repertoires in COVID-19. Generated by immunoSEQ multiplex PCR, the TCRdb table keeps only in-frame clones and is missing some. Among some 240,000 clones, 80% to 90% were seen once, and the ten largest hold roughly a tenth. Material for sequencing was peripheral blood. The receptors shown here come from a woman in her 70s with COVID-19, enrolled during active disease. Both conserved end residues are part of each CDR3. A D gene is named only where the DNA matches it firmly. Clone size is stated in some rows and not others, as once, few, many or a class when expanded.

D gene | J gene | V gene | clone size | CDR3 DNA | CDR3 protein
TRBD1 | TRBJ2-7 | TRBV5-1 | . | TGCGCCAGCAGCTTGGGACAGGGGGTTTCCTACGAGCAGTACTTC | CASSLGQGVSYEQYF
TRBD2 | TRBJ2-1 | TRBV7-2 | . | TGTGCCAGCAGCCGGGGACTAGCGGGAGGGCGGTACAATGAGCAGTTCTTC | CASSRGLAGGRYNEQFF
TRBD1 | TRBJ2-5 | TRBV24-1 | . | TGTGCCACCAGTGATTTGGACAGGGGGCCGCAAGAGACCCAGTACTTC | CATSDLDRGPQETQYF
. | TRBJ1-2 | TRBV11-2 | . | TGTGCCAGCAGTTCCCTCCAGGGCAGGGTGCTTGGCTACACCTTC | CASSSLQGRVLGYTF
. | TRBJ1-1 | TRBV6-5 | . | TGTGCCAGCGGACAGATCATGAACACTGAAGCTTTCTTT | CASGQIMNTEAFF
TRBD2 | TRBJ2-1 | TRBV5-6 | . | TGTGCCAGCAGCCCTCAAGGGACTAGCGGTACCTACAATGAGCAGTTCTTC | CASSPQGTSGTYNEQFF
. | TRBJ1-5 | TRBV2 | once | TGTGCCAGCAGTGGACGGACGGAGGGCAATCAGCCCCAGCATTTT | CASSGRTEGNQPQHF
. | TRBJ1-4 | TRBV30 | . | TGTGCCTTGACCAAGGGCCGGGGTAATGAAAAACTGTTTTTT | CALTKGRGNEKLFF
TRBD2 | TRBJ2-1 | TRBV28 | . | TGTGCCAGCAGTTTTAGGCAGCGGGGTGAGCAGTTCTTC | CASSFRQRGEQFF
. | TRBJ1-3 | TRBV11-2 | . | TGTGCCAGCAGCTTAATTATACGGGGCTCTGGAAACACCATATATTTT | CASSLIIRGSGNTIYF
TRBD1 | TRBJ2-3 | TRBV7-9 | . | TGTGCCACCTGGACCTCAGGGGGTAGCACAGATACGCAGTATTTT | CATWTSGGSTDTQYF
. | TRBJ1-6 | TRBV25-1 | . | TGTGCCAGCAGTGGGGCCCGGGGTGAGAATTCACCCCTCCACTTT | CASSGARGENSPLHF
TRBD1 | TRBJ2-3 | TRBV19 | . | TGTGCCAGTAGCCGCAGGACAGGGGGCAGGACAGATACGCAGTATTTT | CASSRRTGGRTDTQYF
. | TRBJ2-7 | TRBV28 | . | TGTGCCACCCAGACGGGGAGCTCCTACGAGCAGTACTTC | CATQTGSSYEQYF
TRBD1 | TRBJ2-7 | TRBV11-2 | . | TGTGCCAGCAGCTTAGATCGTCCGGACAGGGGCTACGAGCAGTACTTC | CASSLDRPDRGYEQYF
. | TRBJ2-3 | TRBV29-1 | . | TGCAGCGTTGATGAGCTTTACACAGATACGCAGTATTTT | CSVDELYTDTQYF
TRBD1 | TRBJ2-7 | TRBV11-3 | . | TGTGCCAGCAGCGGAGAAGGTGGGACAGGATTATACGAGCAGTACTTC | CASSGEGGTGLYEQYF
TRBD2 | TRBJ2-3 | TRBV5-1 | . | TGCGCCAGCAGCCTGCTGATGGGACTAGCGGGAGGCACAGATACGCAGTATTTT | CASSLLMGLAGGTDTQYF
TRBD1 | TRBJ1-5 | TRBV6-2/TRBV6-3 | . | TGTGCCAGCAGTTACTCCGGGACAGGGGTAAGCAATCAGCCCCAGCATTTT | CASSYSGTGVSNQPQHF
. | TRBJ1-6 | TRBV30 | . | TGTGCCTGGAAAGCTCCGCACTCCTATAATTCACCCCTCCACTTT | CAWKAPHSYNSPLHF
. | TRBJ2-2 | TRBV28 | few | TGTGCCAGCCTACTAGTTAACACCGGGGAGCTGTTTTTT | CASLLVNTGELFF
. | TRBJ2-7 | TRBV9 | once | TGTGCCAGTGGCCCGACTAATCGCTACGAGCAGTACTTC | CASGPTNRYEQYF
TRBD2 | TRBJ2-1 | TRBV20-1 | . | TGCAGTGCTAGTTTACTGGTGACTAGCGGGAGACGGTACAATGAGCAGTTCTTC | CSASLLVTSGRRYNEQFF
. | TRBJ2-2 | TRBV15 | . | TGTGCCACCAGCAGAGACGGGAGAAGAAGAACCGGGGAGCTGTTTTTT | CATSRDGRRRTGELFF
TRBD2 | TRBJ2-1 | TRBV4-2 | . | TGTGCCAGCAGCCAAGATCCCGGACTAGCGGGAGGTGAGCAGTTCTTC | CASSQDPGLAGGEQFF
TRBD1 | TRBJ1-2 | TRBV10-3 | once | TGTGCCATCCCTGTTGGACAGGGGCATGGCTACACCTTC | CAIPVGQGHGYTF
TRBD1 | TRBJ1-1 | TRBV28 | . | TGTGCCAGCAGCCACCGCTCCGGGACAGGGGGCAGGGGCGCTGAAGCTTTCTTT | CASSHRSGTGGRGAEAFF
. | TRBJ1-5 | TRBV6-5 | . | TGTGCCAGCAGGTCTGGGGGGAATGGGAATCAGCCCCAGCATTTT | CASRSGGNGNQPQHF
TRBD2 | TRBJ2-1 | TRBV5-1 | . | TGCGCCAGCAGCTTAGCGGGAGTTTACAATGAGCAGTTCTTC | CASSLAGVYNEQFF
. | TRBJ2-7 | TRBV18 | . | TGTGCCAGCTCACTGGACAGGGAGGGCTACCTGTACTTC | CASSLDREGYLYF
. | TRBJ2-3 | TRBV5-1 | . | TGCGCCAGCAGCTTCAGTTCCATGCCCGCAGATACGCAGTATTTT | CASSFSSMPADTQYF
. | TRBJ2-7 | TRBV28 | . | TGTGCCAGCAGAAGGGACAACTCCTACGAGCAGTACTTC | CASRRDNSYEQYF
TRBD1 | TRBJ1-1 | TRBV9 | once | TGTGCCAGCGGACAGGGAATGAGGAACACTGAAGCTTTCTTT | CASGQGMRNTEAFF
TRBD2 | TRBJ2-7 | TRBV3-1/TRBV3-2 | . | TGTGCCAGCAGTCGGACTAGCGGGAACTACGAGCAGTACTTC | CASSRTSGNYEQYF
TRBD1 | TRBJ1-2 | TRBV5-5 | few | TGTGCCAGCAGCTTTCCGGGACAGGGTGCCCCTAACTATGGCTACACCTTC | CASSFPGQGAPNYGYTF
TRBD2 | TRBJ2-5 | TRBV9 | . | TGTGCCAGCAGCGTAGCGGGACTAGCGAAACAAGAGACCCAGTACTTC | CASSVAGLAKQETQYF
. | TRBJ2-7 | TRBV3-1/TRBV3-2 | . | TGTGCCAGCAGCCAAGAAAGAGGGTACGAGCAGTACTTC | CASSQERGYEQYF
. | TRBJ2-4 | TRBV30 | . | TGTGCCTGGACCCCAGCAGGAATCAAAAACATTCAGTACTTC | CAWTPAGIKNIQYF
. | TRBJ1-3 | TRBV28 | . | TGTGCCAGCATCCCGGGACAAGGCTCTGGAAACACCATATATTTT | CASIPGQGSGNTIYF
. | TRBJ2-6 | TRBV24-1 | . | TGTGCCACCAGTGGAGACAGAGTGTACTCTGGGGCCAACGTCCTGACTTTC | CATSGDRVYSGANVLTF
TRBD1 | TRBJ1-1 | TRBV4-3 | . | TGCGCCAGCAGCCAAGATCTTCAGGGGGCTGGTGGTAACACTGAAGCTTTCTTT | CASSQDLQGAGGNTEAFF
. | TRBJ2-5 | TRBV12-3/TRBV12-4 | . | TGTGCCAGCAGTTTACGGGGTAAGGAGACCCAGTACTTC | CASSLRGKETQYF
TRBD1 | TRBJ1-1 | TRBV5-4 | . | TGTGCCAGCAGCGCCTGGACAGGGGGCGAGGTCACTGAAGCTTTCTTT | CASSAWTGGEVTEAFF
TRBD2 | TRBJ2-7 | TRBV10-3 | . | TGTGCCATCAGTGAAGGGCGGGAGTCTGGCTACGAGCAGTACTTC | CAISEGRESGYEQYF
TRBD1 | TRBJ2-7 | TRBV28 | once | TGTGCCAGCAGTCCCCCCCGACAGGGTTCCTACGAGCAGTACTTC | CASSPPRQGSYEQYF
. | TRBJ2-7 | TRBV30 | . | TGTGCCTGGAGTGTAGGGGTGGGGTCCTACGAGCAGTACTTC | CAWSVGVGSYEQYF
. | TRBJ2-1 | TRBV18 | . | TGTGCCAGCTCACCATCGGAGGGGGCTTTAGGAAATGAGCAGTTCTTC | CASSPSEGALGNEQFF
TRBD1 | TRBJ1-4 | TRBV12-5 | . | TGTGCTAGTGGTTTGGGACAGGGGGAAAAACTGTTTTTT | CASGLGQGEKLFF